The 7 T cell receptor gamma chains below were found in one sample sequenced in a study of gamma-delta chains in newborns, infants, children (dated by TCRdb to about 2019). Reads for this sample came from an Illumina MiSeq. Identical DNA sequences were merged into single rows after TCRdb reprocessed the public reads with CATT. Here the sample has 700 to 900 gamma-chain clones; roughly 68% occur a single time. The ten biggest clones cover 25% of the sample. The material sequenced was blood. These receptors all stem from a child who was a newborn, infant or young child, either healthy, febrile or measles-vaccinated (not recorded which).

The chain uses TRGV9 and TRGJP. As TCRdb names no J gene, one was assigned here on the basis of a DNA match to germline. The CDR3 consists of 18 residues. Trimming at V came to 0 bases and at J to 7 bases, leaving 9 bases not matched to a gene. Germline values: CDR1 GITISATS, CDR2 ISYDGTV (reference sequence). The chain's CDR3 is CALWEVQARELGKKIKVF. CDR3 in DNA: TGTGCCTTGTGGGAGGTGCAAGCTAGGGAGTTGGGCAAAAAAATCAAGGTATTT.

Turning to this clone: Other nucleotide sequences in the sample specify the same CDR3. The chain employs TRGV9 and TRGJP. The J gene was not available in TCRdb and was assigned here by matching the DNA to germline segments. Germline V gene data show CDR1 as GITISATS and CDR2 as ISYDGTV (reference sequence). The CDR3 is made up of 16 amino acids. Trimming cost V 2 bases and J 7 bases; bases outside gene matches: 5. CDR3 loop: CALWEAGELGKKIKVF. CDR3 coding DNA: TGTGCCTTGTGGGAGGCGGGTGAGTTGGGCAAAAAAATCAAGGTATTT.

This chain links TRGV9 with TRGJ1 or TRGJ2. TCRdb gives no J gene; it was assigned here by matching the DNA to germline. The V segment lost 0 bases and the J segment 6 bases; nucleotides outside the gene matches: 5. This CDR3 spans 13 amino acids. Germline V gene data show CDR1 as GITISATS and CDR2 as ISYDGTV (reference sequence). This chain's CDR3 is CALWEVLSYKKLF. The DNA for the CDR3 is TGTGCCTTGTGGGAGGTGCTTAGTTATAAGAAACTCTTT.

For this clone: Other DNA variants within this sample encode the same CDR3. V usage is TRGV9 and J usage is TRGJP. Here the J gene came from matching the DNA to germline, since TCRdb omits it. With 0 bases clipped from V and 11 bases from J, the junction kept 4 bases outside the gene matches. From germline, CDR1 is GITISATS and CDR2 ISYDGTV (reference sequence). The CDR3 consists of 15 residues. CDR3 coding DNA: TGTGCCTTGTGGGAGGTGAGGCTGGGCAAAAAAATCAAGGTATTT. It encodes CALWEVRLGKKIKVF.

CDR3 coding DNA: TGTGCCACCTGGGACGGGATCAAGACGTTT. This translates into CATWDGIKTF. The chain has TRGV8 and TRGJP2. TCRdb gives no J gene; it was assigned here by matching the DNA to germline. The V gene's germline CDR1 is VENAVY and CDR2 YDSYNSRV. V lost 4 bases, J lost 12 bases, and 2 bases stayed unmatched. The CDR3 spans 10 residues.

In regard to this clone: One end of the junction fails to match germline, which may point to a read error. The rearrangement links TRGV2 to TRGJ1 or TRGJ2. TCRdb carries no J gene annotation; the J gene was assigned here by matching the DNA with germline. The germline V gene has CDR1 EGSNGY and CDR2 YDSYNSKV. The CDR3 loop spans 14 amino acids. In DNA form, the CDR3 reads TGTGCCAACTGGGACGGGCCTTGGTATTATAAGAAACTCTTT. Encoded protein: CANWDGPWYYKKLF.

This clone has a handful of counts. The chain uses TRGV9 and TRGJP. TCRdb offers no J gene call, so here the DNA was matched to germline to obtain one. The CDR3 runs 16 residues. V dropped 1 base and J dropped 11; count of bases not matched to a gene: 8. CDR1 GITISATS and CDR2 ISYDGTV come from the germline V gene (reference sequence). CDR3 region: CALWEVRGMGKKIKVF. The CDR3, as DNA: TGTGCCTTGTGGGAGGTTAGGGGGATGGGCAAAAAAATCAAGGTATTT.